The clone carrying this T cell receptor beta chain was counted ten times or more. The antigen is undetermined. Germline V gene data show CDR1 as MNHEY and CDR2 as SMNVEV (reference sequence). Trimming removed 6 bases at V and 3 bases at J, with 18 bases between. The CDR3 is 15 amino acids. The sample belongs to a study of T cells in Graves' hyperthyroidism and ophthalmopathy. Researchers amplified the TCR beta CDR3 regions from RNA transcripts. The TCR CDR3 was amplified in a first-round RT-PCR using the HTBI primer set. One entry per CDR3 protein results from TCRdb running MiXCR on the multiplex PCR reads. This sample carries more than 500,000 distinct CDR3 sequences, around 15% of them seen once, and the ten largest clones take over 3.5%. General observations from the study: Among thyroid clonotypes expanded above 0.001, most also appeared in blood.

What was sequenced was blood. The chain recombines TRBV27 with TRBJ2-7; unclear D gene. The TCR sequence derives from a woman in her thirties or forties with Graves' ophthalmopathy. This CDR3 reads CASRLGPTIYYEQYF. CDR3 nucleotide sequence: TGTGCCAGCAGGCTCGGCCCTACGATATACTACGAGCAGTACTTC.